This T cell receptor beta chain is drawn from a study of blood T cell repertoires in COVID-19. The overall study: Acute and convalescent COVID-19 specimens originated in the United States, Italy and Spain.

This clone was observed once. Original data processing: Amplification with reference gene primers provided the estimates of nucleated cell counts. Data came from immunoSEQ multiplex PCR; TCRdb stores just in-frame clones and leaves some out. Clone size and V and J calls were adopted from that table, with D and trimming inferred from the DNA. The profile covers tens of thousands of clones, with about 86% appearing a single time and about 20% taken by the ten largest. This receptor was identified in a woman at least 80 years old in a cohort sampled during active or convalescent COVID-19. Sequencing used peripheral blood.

CDR3 in DNA: TGTGCCACCAGTGATTTAGGTCCAACGGGAGAGACCCAGTACTTC. It specifies CATSDLGPTGETQYF. The rearrangement uses TRBV24-1 and TRBJ2-5; the D is unclear. Germline V gene sequence: CDR1 KGHDR, CDR2 SFDVKD. Trimming took 1 base from V and 4 from J, leaving 12 bases between them. CDR3 size: 15 residues.